Listed below are T cell receptor beta chains from one sample, sequenced in a study of blood T cell repertoires in COVID-19. The assay was immunoSEQ multiplex PCR, and TCRdb's table has in-frame clones only and misses some. The sample has 150,000 to 200,000 clones, about 86% seen once; the top ten hold around 8.2%. The sample consisted of peripheral blood. The receptors derive from a man aged 55 to 70 with acute or convalescent COVID-19. Both conserved end residues are part of each CDR3. D genes are given only for firm matches. Only part of the rows carry a size: once, few, many, or a class if the clone is expanded.

v_call	d_call	j_call	clone_size	cdr3_aa	cdr3_nt
TRBV30	NA	TRBJ2-7	NA	CAWSVRYEQYF	TGTGCCTGGAGTGTCCGGTACGAGCAGTACTTC
TRBV11-2	TRBD1	TRBJ1-1	NA	CASSQGGRTEAFF	TGTGCCAGCAGCCAGGGGGGAAGGACTGAAGCTTTCTTT
TRBV28	NA	TRBJ2-5	NA	CASSLVWQQETQYF	TGTGCCAGCAGTTTAGTTTGGCAGCAAGAGACCCAGTACTTC
TRBV2	NA	TRBJ2-7	once	CASSDTGDSSYEQYF	TGTGCCAGCAGTGATACGGGCGACAGCTCCTACGAGCAGTACTTC
TRBV18	TRBD1	TRBJ2-2	NA	CASSPGTGGGTGELFF	TGTGCCAGCTCACCCGGGACAGGGGGCGGCACCGGGGAGCTGTTTTTT
TRBV4-1	NA	TRBJ1-2	NA	CASSQGAQQGYYGYTF	TGCGCCAGCAGCCAAGGAGCCCAACAGGGTTACTATGGCTACACCTTC
TRBV6-1	TRBD2	TRBJ2-5	NA	CASSEASLAGGETQYF	TGTGCCAGCAGTGAAGCCTCTTTAGCGGGAGGAGAGACCCAGTACTTC
TRBV5-4	NA	TRBJ2-7	NA	CASSPMGGASSYEQYF	TGTGCCAGCAGCCCCATGGGCGGGGCGAGCTCCTACGAGCAGTACTTC
TRBV5-1	TRBD2	TRBJ2-3	NA	CASSFGTRGLSTDTQYF	TGCGCCAGCAGTTTTGGGACTAGGGGCTTGAGCACAGATACGCAGTATTTT
TRBV9	TRBD2	TRBJ2-1	NA	CASSGGRPYNEQFF	TGTGCCAGCAGCGGCGGGAGGCCCTACAATGAGCAGTTCTTC
TRBV7-3	NA	TRBJ2-3	NA	CASSSNRGGDTQYF	TGTGCCAGCAGCTCCAACAGGGGGGGCGATACGCAGTATTTT
TRBV7-9	NA	TRBJ1-4	NA	CASSLGQVNEKLFF	TGTGCCAGCAGCTTAGGGCAGGTTAATGAAAAACTGTTTTTT